The 18 T cell receptor beta chains below come from one sample, sequenced in a study of Ad26.COV2.S vaccination and SARS-CoV-2 variants. Only in-frame clones appear in the TCRdb table, and some are missing; sequencing was by immunoSEQ multiplex PCR. The sample shows about 680,000 clones, more than 70% of them seen only once. Sample treatment: roughly 19 received Ad26.COV2.S at low or high dose, single or two shots; five or six received placebo; per-sample allocation not given. It was on day 63 after the first vaccine or placebo injection that samples were taken. Sequenced here: peripheral blood, sampled in a trial of Ad26.COV2.S vaccine versus placebo. These receptors originate from a person aged 18-60 years who received the Ad26.COV2.S COVID-19 vaccine or a placebo.

The chain combines TRBV7-6 with TRBJ2-3, with 9 positions matching TRBD2. Germline V CDR1 and CDR2: SGHVS, FNYEAQ. This CDR3 spans 15 amino acids. V gave up 6 bases and J gave up 0 bases; unmatched junction bases: 4. CDR3 sequence: CASSRLAVSTDTQYF. CDR3 coding DNA: TGTGCCAGCAGTCGACTAGCGGTCAGCACAGATACGCAGTATTTT.

The chain links TRBV6-5 to TRBJ1-1; D perhaps matches TRBD1 (5 bases). The germline V gene has CDR1 MNHEY and CDR2 SVGAGI. V gave up 6 bases and J gave up 7 bases, with 9 bases separating them. The CDR3 loop spans 11 amino acids. Here the CDR3 DNA reads TGTGCCAGCAGCAGGGCCCTTGAAGCTTTCTTT. It encodes CASSRALEAFF.

V and J are TRBV3-1 (or the pseudogene TRBV3-2) and TRBJ2-5; D unclear. Trimming removed 4 bases at V and 2 bases at J, with 5 bases between. The CDR3 loop spans 12 amino acids. The germline V gene encodes CDR1 LGHDT and CDR2 YNNKEL (reference sequence). This CDR3 is CASSRPQETQYF. The CDR3, as DNA: TGTGCCAGCAGCCGCCCACAAGAGACCCAGTACTTC.

V and J are TRBV21-1 and TRBJ2-1; the DNA was not used to check the table's D call, TRBD2. TRBV21-1 is a documented pseudogene. The CDR3 sequence is 16 residues long. The CDR3 DNA is TGTGCCAGGGGTAAAGCGGGGGGGCTCACCTACAATGAGCAGTTCTTC. Translated, it gives CARGKAGGLTYNEQFF.

The rearrangement uses TRBV7-2 and TRBJ2-7; 11 bases line up with TRBD2. V was clipped by 1 base and J by 5 bases; unmatched bases: 4. There are 15 residues in the CDR3. Germline V gene lookup returns CDR1 SGHTA and CDR2 FQGNSA. The DNA for the CDR3 is TGTGCCAGCAGCTTAGACGCTAGCGGGAGGAACGAGCAGTACTTC. This translates into CASSLDASGRNEQYF.

The chain joins TRBV3-1 (or the pseudogene TRBV3-2) to TRBJ1-2; D is uncertain. Germline V gene sequence: CDR1 LGHDT, CDR2 YNNKEL (reference sequence). V was trimmed by 0 bases and J by 5 bases, leaving 13 bases between them. The CDR3 loop spans 15 amino acids. The CDR3 DNA reads as TGTGCCAGCAGCCAAGATTCGGCGGCCCCTTATGGCTACACCTTC. It encodes CASSQDSAAPYGYTF.

The CDR3 spells CASGVGGSSYEQYF. CDR3 DNA: TGTGCCAGTGGAGTGGGCGGGAGCTCCTACGAGCAGTACTTC. The rearrangement uses TRBV5-4 and TRBJ2-7; TRBD2 agrees at 7 bases. V lost 8 bases and J lost 0; bases outside the gene matches: 8. Germline V gives CDR1 SGHNT, CDR2 YYREEE (reference sequence). The CDR3 runs 14 residues. Together with reference TRBV5-4 and TRBJ2-7, the CDR3 gives the full variable domain: ETGVTQSPTHLIKTRGQQVTLRCSSQSGHNTVSWYQQALGQGPQFIFQYYREEENGRGNFPPRFSGLQFPNYSSELNVNALELDDSALYLCASGVGGSSYEQYFGPGTRLTVT.

This chain uses TRBV6-5 with TRBJ1-2; TRBD1 matches at 11 bases. The trim removed 4 bases at V and 3 bases at J, leaving 4 bases unmatched. The CDR3 extends over 15 amino acids. The germline gives CDR1 MNHEY, CDR2 SVGAGI. The CDR3 region has the DNA TGTGCCAGCAGTTCCCCGGGACAGGGGGACTATGGCTACACCTTC. This sequence encodes CASSSPGQGDYGYTF.

J is TRBJ2-4 and V is TRBV7-3; possible D gene TRBD1, 6 bases. V was cut by 2 bases and J by 0 bases, with 23 bases left in between. CDR1 is SGHTA, CDR2 FQGTGA, per germline. There are 20 residues in the CDR3. This CDR3 is CASSLGFPENQGIAKNIQYF. The CDR3 nucleotides are TGTGCCAGCAGCTTAGGCTTCCCCGAAAACCAGGGGATAGCCAAAAACATTCAGTACTTC.

The chain has TRBV5-6 and TRBJ1-5; D ambiguous. The CDR3 length is 14 residues. CDR1 and CDR2 from the germline V gene are SGHDT and YYEEEE. V lost 1 base, J lost 2 bases, and 7 bases lay in between. The chain's CDR3 is CASSLMHRNQPQHF. CDR3 sequence (DNA): TGTGCCAGCAGCTTGATGCACCGCAATCAGCCCCAGCATTTT.

The J gene is TRBJ1-1, the V gene TRBV19, with 7 bases aligning to TRBD1. V gave up 6 bases and J gave up 5 bases; unmatched junction bases: 18. CDR1 and CDR2 (germline): LNHDA, SQIVND (reference sequence). This CDR3 has 17 residues. CDR3 DNA sequence: TGTGCCAGTAGGGTGTTCCCGTTTCAGGGGGGGGATACTGAAGCTTTCTTT. Translation: CASRVFPFQGGDTEAFF. The entire variable domain, with the rest obtained from reference TRBV19 and TRBJ1-1, is as follows: DGGITQSPKYLFRKEGQNVTLSCEQNLNHDAMYWYRQDPGQGLRLIYYSQIVNDFQKGDIAEGYSVSREKKESFPLTVTSAQKNPTAFYLCASRVFPFQGGDTEAFFGQGTRLTVV.

The chain recombines TRBV30 with TRBJ1-3; D remains ambiguous. Per the germline V gene, CDR1 is GTSNPN and CDR2 is SVGIG (reference sequence). Trimming shortened V by 3 bases and J by 0 bases, and 9 bases separated the two germline ends. CDR3 size: 14 residues. The CDR3 region is CAWRKGLSGNTIYF. CDR3 sequence (DNA): TGTGCCTGGAGGAAAGGTCTCTCTGGAAACACCATATATTTT.

In the case of this clone: The sample carries other DNA sequences with the same CDR3. The J gene is TRBJ1-6, the V gene TRBV30, with D unclear. Trimming shortened V by 2 bases and J by 6 bases, and 5 bases separated the two germline ends. Germline-derived CDR1 and CDR2 are GTSNPN and SVGIG (reference sequence). CDR3 size: 12 residues. The CDR3 loop reads CAWSLGNSPLHF. In DNA, the CDR3 is TGTGCCTGGAGTTTAGGTAATTCACCCCTCCACTTT.

The rearrangement links TRBV4-2 to TRBJ2-6; D is perhaps TRBD1 (5 bases). The CDR3 consists of 16 residues. Germline CDR1 reads LGHNA; CDR2 reads YNFKEQ. The germline V and J ends were trimmed by 1 base and 2 bases, with 9 bases remaining between them. This CDR3 reads CASSQVDTAGANVLTF. CDR3 DNA sequence: TGTGCCAGCAGCCAAGTGGACACTGCTGGGGCCAACGTCCTGACTTTC.

Turning to this clone: The junction and the germline gene differ at one end; a read error may be behind it. The chain couples TRBV12-5 to TRBJ2-2; D uncertain. This CDR3 has 16 amino acids. Germline CDR1 reads LGHNT; CDR2 reads FRNRAP. CDR3 loop: CASALVYRANTGELFF. The CDR3 DNA reads TGTGCTAGTGCTTTGGTATACAGAGCGAACACCGGGGAGCTGTTTTTT.

This chain connects TRBV15 to TRBJ2-7, with 9 bases matching TRBD2. The CDR3 has 15 residues. J was trimmed by 0 bases and V by 1 base; bases with no gene match: 1. CDR1 is LNHNV, CDR2 YYDKDF, per germline (reference sequence). The CDR3 here is CATSRGSGSSYEQYF. As DNA, the CDR3 is TGTGCCACCAGCAGAGGTAGCGGGAGCTCCTACGAGCAGTACTTC.

This clone has just a few counts. The V gene is TRBV9, the J gene TRBJ2-1; D assignment may be TRBD1 or TRBD2 (6 bases each). V lost 0 bases and J lost 7, with 14 bases in between. The CDR3 length is 15 residues. CDR1 and CDR2 (germline): SGDLS, YYNGEE. CDR3 nucleotide sequence: TGTGCCAGCAGCGTAGGGGGGGCACAAGGGAATGAGCAGTTCTTC. Translation gives CASSVGGAQGNEQFF.

The chain links TRBV29-1 to TRBJ2-7, with 13 nucleotides matching TRBD2. The CDR3 totals 14 residues. Losses at the gene ends were 4 bases for V and 6 bases for J; bases not matched to a gene: 6. CDR1 SQVTM and CDR2 ANQGSEA come from the germline V gene. The CDR3 DNA sequence: TGCAGCGTTGGAGGACTAGCGGGAGAGGTCGAGCAGTACTTC. This codes for CSVGGLAGEVEQYF.